This entry is about one T cell receptor beta chain. Its antigen remains unknown. The data derive from a study of cytomegalovirus exposure and HLA in healthy donors. Study-level points and caveats: Sequencing artifact likely explains a cluster of highly shared sequence variants.

V was clipped by 4 bases and J by 7 bases; unmatched bases: 8. The CDR3 is 15 residues long. Germline loops: CDR1 SGHNT, CDR2 YYREEE (reference sequence). In the PCR, 60 Vbeta and 13 Jbeta primers were used. Here immunoSEQ multiplex PCR was the method, and the copy in TCRdb shows in-frame clones only, minus some. The sample lists 200,000 or so clones, around 83% occurring once. Input material: PBMCs. The chain couples TRBV5-4 to TRBJ1-2; 12 bases fit TRBD1. The source of this sequence is a woman in her forties in good health and CMV-seronegative. The CDR3 loop is CASSSPGQGARGYTF. In nucleotides, the CDR3 is TGTGCCAGCAGCAGTCCGGGACAGGGGGCGCGTGGCTACACCTTC.